The 12 T cell receptor beta chains presented below share a single source sample, sequenced in a study of shared clonotypes between healthy human individuals. Using immunoSEQ multiplex PCR, the repertoire was profiled, and TCRdb retains in-frame clones only, with some absent. The profile covers under 850,000 clones, with roughly 72% appearing a single time and over 1.5% taken by the ten largest. The source material was memory CD4+ T cells sorted from blood. The subset was: CD45RA-negative fraction. The receptors were gathered from a woman in her twenties or thirties in good health.

The V gene is TRBV28, the J gene TRBJ2-5; D unclear. The DNA end is a closer match to TRBJ2-7, so the J assignment may be wrong. Germline loops: CDR1 MDHEN, CDR2 SYDVKM. The CDR3 extends over 14 amino acids. CDR3 amino acids: CASSFYGNTYEQYF. As DNA, the CDR3 is TGTGCCAGCAGTTTTTATGGCAACACCTACGAGCAGTACTTC.

This clone was seen more than once but under ten times. The V and J genes are TRBV27 and TRBJ2-3, with D unresolved. The CDR3 totals 14 residues. Germline CDR1 and CDR2: MNHEY and SMNVEV (reference sequence). The V end lost 5 bases, the J end lost 0 bases, and 9 bases lay between the germline ends. The DNA of the CDR3 is TGTGCCAGCAGTCCGATGGGTAGCACAGATACGCAGTATTTT. It codes for CASSPMGSTDTQYF.

The table lists this clone with a few counts. The gene calls are TRBV2 and TRBJ2-7; no clear D gene. CDR1 is SNHLY, CDR2 FYNNEI, per germline. V gave up 1 base and J gave up 1 base, with 5 bases separating them. The CDR3 has 13 amino acids. CDR3 in DNA: TGTGCCAGCAGTGAAGACTGGTCCTACGAGCAGTACTTC. This encodes CASSEDWSYEQYF.

The chain carries TRBV5-1 and TRBJ2-3; D not certain. Germline lookup yields CDR1 SGHRS and CDR2 YFSETQ. CDR3 length: 14 amino acids. The germline V and J ends were trimmed by 7 bases and 2 bases, with 14 bases remaining between them. The CDR3 DNA follows: TGCGCCAGCTCCCATAGCTCCCCCACAGATACGCAGTATTTT. Amino acids: CASSHSSPTDTQYF.

V gene TRBV5-1 combines with J gene TRBJ2-1; 7 bases are shared with TRBD2. The CDR3 runs 16 residues. The germline V gene encodes CDR1 SGHRS and CDR2 YFSETQ. The V segment lost 2 bases and the J segment 9 bases; nucleotides outside the gene matches: 14. CDR3 sequence: CASSFDPVGGPGEQFF. As DNA, the CDR3 is TGCGCCAGCAGCTTTGATCCGGTGGGAGGGCCTGGTGAGCAGTTCTTC.

This chain links TRBV16 with TRBJ1-2; no firm D call. Trimming left V 2 bases short and J 4 bases short, with 17 bases between. The germline V gene has CDR1 KGHSY and CDR2 FQNENV. The CDR3 covers 16 residues. CDR3: CASSQDGSAPLYGYTF. In DNA, the CDR3 is TGTGCCAGCAGCCAAGACGGTTCAGCCCCCCTCTATGGCTACACCTTC.

The chain employs TRBV19 and TRBJ2-1; D is undetermined. This CDR3 spans 13 amino acids. V was cut by 5 bases and J by 7 bases, with 12 bases left in between. Germline V gene sequence: CDR1 LNHDA, CDR2 SQIVND (reference sequence). CDR3 sequence reads: CASSPLLGNEQFF. The CDR3 DNA reads TGTGCCAGTAGTCCACTCCTCGGGAATGAGCAGTTCTTC.

In this sample, this clone turned up once. The CDR3 DNA is TGTGCCAGCAGAATACAGAGATATAGCAATCAGCCCCAGCATTTT. Its protein is CASRIQRYSNQPQHF. This chain joins TRBV28 and TRBJ1-5, with D unclear. This CDR3 region has 15 residues. Germline CDR1 is MDHEN and CDR2 is SYDVKM. Between the trimmed V and J ends, which lost 6 bases and 0 bases, there was a span of 12 bases.

Details on this clone: This CDR3 is also generated by other DNA sequences in the sample. The gene calls are TRBV20-1 and TRBJ2-7; no definite D call. The ends were cut back, 3 bases at V and 4 bases at J, with 7 bases in the middle. The V gene's germline CDR1 is DFQATT and CDR2 SNEGSKA (reference sequence). This CDR3 has 11 amino acids. CDR3 residues: CSARGAYEQYF. The CDR3, as DNA: TGCAGTGCTAGGGGTGCTTACGAGCAGTACTTC.

This chain connects TRBV28 to TRBJ1-5; 7 bases match TRBD1. This CDR3 region has 12 residues. Unmatched junction bases numbered 3, after V lost 7 bases and J lost 6 bases. The germline CDR1 and CDR2 sequences are MDHEN and SYDVKM. The CDR3 here is CASKGASQPQHF. In DNA, the CDR3 is TGTGCCAGCAAGGGGGCAAGTCAGCCCCAGCATTTT.

V usage is TRBV5-1 and J usage is TRBJ1-4; TRBD1 is a possible D gene (6 bases). Germline V gene sequence: CDR1 SGHRS, CDR2 YFSETQ. V shed 1 base and J shed 4 bases, with 17 bases lying between them. The CDR3 spans 17 residues. CDR3 loop: CASSLISGGWGNEKLFF. CDR3 nucleotide sequence: TGCGCCAGCAGCTTGATATCCGGGGGCTGGGGTAATGAAAAACTGTTTTTT.

The chain uses TRBV29-1 and TRBJ1-2, with TRBD1 matching 9 bases. The trim removed 6 bases at V and 6 bases at J, leaving 8 bases unmatched. The CDR3 has 13 amino acids. Per germline, CDR1 SQVTM and CDR2 ANQGSEA. The CDR3 DNA is TGCAGCGTACAGACAGGGGGGGCGGATGGCTACACCTTC. Protein product: CSVQTGGADGYTF.